This T cell receptor (beta chain) appears in the sequencing data of a study of cytomegalovirus exposure and HLA in healthy donors. Study-level background: Earlier results showed roughly 120 million unique TCR beta sequences derived from approximately 170 million T cells.

Primers included in the PCR were 60 Vbeta and 13 Jbeta primers. Assay used: immunoSEQ multiplex PCR; TCRdb lists only in-frame clones, some missing. The sample records just over 150,000 clones, approximately 86% being singletons. A word on this clone: Its antigen is unidentified.

Study findings and constraints: In vitro experiments confirmed that three CMV-associated chains were specific for CMV antigens.

V was shortened by 10 bases and J by 3 bases, with 18 bases between the two germline ends. Looked up from germline, CDR1 is SNHLY and CDR2 is FYNNEI. The CDR3 length is 14 residues. The TCR sequence derives from a woman aged 18-29 years in good health and CMV-seronegative. This chain joins TRBV2 and TRBJ1-2, with D perhaps matching TRBD1 (6 bases). The source material was PBMCs. CDR3 sequence (DNA): TGTGCCACCTCTGTACAGGGCCAGGACTATGGCTACACCTTC. It is translated as CATSVQGQDYGYTF.